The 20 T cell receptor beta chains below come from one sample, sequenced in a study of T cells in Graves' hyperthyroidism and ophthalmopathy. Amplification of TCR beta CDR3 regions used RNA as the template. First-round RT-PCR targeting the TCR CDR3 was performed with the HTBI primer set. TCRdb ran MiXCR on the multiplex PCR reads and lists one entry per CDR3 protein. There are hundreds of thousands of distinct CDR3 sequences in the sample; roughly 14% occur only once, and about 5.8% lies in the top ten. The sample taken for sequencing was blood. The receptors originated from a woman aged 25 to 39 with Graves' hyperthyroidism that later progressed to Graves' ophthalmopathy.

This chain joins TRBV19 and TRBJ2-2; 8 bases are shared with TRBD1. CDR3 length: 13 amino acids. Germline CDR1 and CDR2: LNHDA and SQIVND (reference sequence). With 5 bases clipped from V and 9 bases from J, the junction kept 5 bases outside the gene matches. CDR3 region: CASSRTGGRELFF. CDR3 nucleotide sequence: TGTGCCAGTAGTCGTACAGGGGGAAGGGAGCTGTTTTTT.

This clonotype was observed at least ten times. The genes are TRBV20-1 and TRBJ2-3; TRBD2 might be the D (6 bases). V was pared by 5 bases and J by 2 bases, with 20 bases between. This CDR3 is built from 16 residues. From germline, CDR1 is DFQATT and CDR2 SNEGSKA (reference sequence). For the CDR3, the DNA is TGCAGTGCTTTTGACTCTCGGGAGAGTATCACAGATACGCAGTATTTT. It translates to CSAFDSRESITDTQYF.

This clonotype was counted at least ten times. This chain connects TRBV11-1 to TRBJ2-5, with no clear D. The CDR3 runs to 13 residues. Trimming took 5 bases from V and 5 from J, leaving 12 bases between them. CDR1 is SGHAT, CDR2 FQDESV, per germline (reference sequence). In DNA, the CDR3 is TGTGCCAGCAGCCCATACGGCTGGGAGACCCAGTACTTC. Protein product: CASSPYGWETQYF.

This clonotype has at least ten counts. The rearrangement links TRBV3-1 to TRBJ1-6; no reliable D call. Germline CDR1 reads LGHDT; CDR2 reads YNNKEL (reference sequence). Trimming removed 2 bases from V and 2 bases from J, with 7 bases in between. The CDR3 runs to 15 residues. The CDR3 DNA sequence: TGTGCCAGCAGCCAAATGGGTACCTATAATTCACCCCTCCACTTT. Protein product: CASSQMGTYNSPLHF. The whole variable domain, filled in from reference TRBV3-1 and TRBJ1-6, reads DTAVSQTPKYLVTQMGNDKSIKCEQNLGHDTMYWYKQDSKKFLKIMFSYNNKELIINETVPNRFSPKSPDKAHLNLHINSLELGDSAVYFCASSQMGTYNSPLHFGNGTRLTVT.

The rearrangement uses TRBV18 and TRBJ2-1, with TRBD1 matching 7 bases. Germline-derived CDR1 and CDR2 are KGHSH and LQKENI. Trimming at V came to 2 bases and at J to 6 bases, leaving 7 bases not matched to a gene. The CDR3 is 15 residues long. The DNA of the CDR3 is TGTGCCAGCTCACCAAACAGGGGCTTTAGCAATGAGCAGTTCTTC. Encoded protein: CASSPNRGFSNEQFF.

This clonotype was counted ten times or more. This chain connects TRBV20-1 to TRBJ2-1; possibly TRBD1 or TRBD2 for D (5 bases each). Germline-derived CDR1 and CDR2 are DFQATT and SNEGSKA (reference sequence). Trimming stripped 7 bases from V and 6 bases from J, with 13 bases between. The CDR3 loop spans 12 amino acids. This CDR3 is CSVGTPSNEQFF. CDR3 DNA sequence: TGCAGTGTCGGGACCCCGAGCAATGAGCAGTTCTTC.

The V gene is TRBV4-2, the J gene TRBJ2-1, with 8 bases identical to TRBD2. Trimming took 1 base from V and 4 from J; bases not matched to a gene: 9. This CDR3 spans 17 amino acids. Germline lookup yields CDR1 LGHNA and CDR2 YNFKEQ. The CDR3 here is CASSQVSAGGLYNEQFF. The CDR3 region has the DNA TGTGCCAGCAGCCAAGTGTCGGCGGGAGGTTTATACAATGAGCAGTTCTTC.

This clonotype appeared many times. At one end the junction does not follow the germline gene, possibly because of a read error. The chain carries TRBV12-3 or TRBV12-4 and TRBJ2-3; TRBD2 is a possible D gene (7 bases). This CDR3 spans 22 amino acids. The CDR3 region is CASRAGAGQRDVSHRTTDAQYF. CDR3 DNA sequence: TGTGCCAGCAGGGCTGGAGCGGGACAACGGGACGTCAGCCACAGAACCACAGATGCGCAGTATTTT.

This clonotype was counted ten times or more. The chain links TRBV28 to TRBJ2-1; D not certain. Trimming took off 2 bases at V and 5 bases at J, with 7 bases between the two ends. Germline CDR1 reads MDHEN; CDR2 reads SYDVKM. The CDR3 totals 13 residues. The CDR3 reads CASSLALNNEQFF. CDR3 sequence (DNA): TGTGCCAGCAGTTTAGCCCTTAACAATGAGCAGTTCTTC.

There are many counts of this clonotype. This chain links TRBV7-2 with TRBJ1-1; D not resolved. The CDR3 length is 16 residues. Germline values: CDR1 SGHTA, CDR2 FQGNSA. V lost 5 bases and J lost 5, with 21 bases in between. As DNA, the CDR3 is TGTGCCAGCAGCCTAGATTACATCCTAAGTTTGACTGAAGCTTTCTTT. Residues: CASSLDYILSLTEAFF.

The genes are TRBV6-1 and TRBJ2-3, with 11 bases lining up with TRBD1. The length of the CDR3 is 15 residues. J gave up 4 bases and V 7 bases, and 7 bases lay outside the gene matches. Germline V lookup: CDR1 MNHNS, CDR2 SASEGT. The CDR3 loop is CASTPDRGRADTQYF. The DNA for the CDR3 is TGTGCCAGCACCCCGGACAGGGGGCGCGCAGATACGCAGTATTTT.

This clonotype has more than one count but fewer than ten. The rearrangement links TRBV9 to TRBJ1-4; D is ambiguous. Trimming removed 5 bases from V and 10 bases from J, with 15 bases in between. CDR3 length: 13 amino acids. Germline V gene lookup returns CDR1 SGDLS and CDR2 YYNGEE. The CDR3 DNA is TGTGCCAGCAGTAGGGTAGGTTCCGGAAAACTGTTTTTT. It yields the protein CASSRVGSGKLFF. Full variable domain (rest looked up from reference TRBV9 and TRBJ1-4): DSGVTQTPKHLITATGQRVTLRCSPRSGDLSVYWYQQSLDQGLQFLIQYYNGEERAKGNILERFSAQQFPDLHSELNLSSLELGDSALYFCASSRVGSGKLFFGSGTQLSVL.

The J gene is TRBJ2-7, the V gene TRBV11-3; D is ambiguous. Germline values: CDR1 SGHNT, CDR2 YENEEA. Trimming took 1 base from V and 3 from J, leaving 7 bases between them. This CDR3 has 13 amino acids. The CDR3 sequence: CASSLATNYEQYF. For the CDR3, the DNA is TGTGCCAGCAGCTTAGCTACCAACTACGAGCAGTACTTC.

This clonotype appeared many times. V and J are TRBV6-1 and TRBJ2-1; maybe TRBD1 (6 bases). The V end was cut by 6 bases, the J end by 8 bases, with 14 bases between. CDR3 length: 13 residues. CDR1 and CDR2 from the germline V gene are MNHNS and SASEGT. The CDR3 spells CASRVRGLDEQFF. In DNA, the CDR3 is TGTGCCAGCAGGGTCAGGGGTTTGGATGAGCAGTTCTTC.

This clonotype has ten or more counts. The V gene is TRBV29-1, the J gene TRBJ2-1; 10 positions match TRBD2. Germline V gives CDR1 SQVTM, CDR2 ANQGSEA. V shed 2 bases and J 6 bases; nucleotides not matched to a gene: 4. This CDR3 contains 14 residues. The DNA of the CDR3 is TGCAGCGTTGAATTGACTAGCGGGTCCAATGAGCAGTTCTTC. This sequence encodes CSVELTSGSNEQFF.

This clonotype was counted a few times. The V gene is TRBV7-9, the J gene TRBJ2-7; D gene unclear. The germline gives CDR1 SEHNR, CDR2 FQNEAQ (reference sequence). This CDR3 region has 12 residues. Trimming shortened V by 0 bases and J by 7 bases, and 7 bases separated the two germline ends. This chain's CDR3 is CASSLAVEEQYF. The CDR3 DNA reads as TGTGCCAGCAGCTTAGCAGTAGAGGAGCAGTACTTC.

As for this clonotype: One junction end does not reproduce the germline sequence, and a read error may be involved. In DNA form, the CDR3 reads TGCAGCGCCGGGACGCCTATGAACACTGAAGCTCTCTTT. The encoded protein is CSAGTPMNTEALF. The chain is built from TRBV29-1 and TRBJ1-1, with TRBD1 as a possible D gene (5 bases). The CDR3 has 13 residues. CDR1 and CDR2 (germline): SQVTM, ANQGSEA. The variable domain in full, completed from reference TRBV29-1 and TRBJ1-1, reads SAVISQKPSRDICQRGTSLTIQCQVDSQVTMMFWYRQQPGQSLTLIATANQGSEATYESGFVIDKFPISRPNLTFSTLTVSNMSPEDSSIYLCSAGTPMNTEALFGQGTRLTVV.

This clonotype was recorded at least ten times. CDR3 protein: CASSRTLTDTQYF. CDR3 nucleotides: TGTGCCAGCTCACGAACCTTAACAGATACGCAGTATTTT. V and J are TRBV18 and TRBJ2-3; D ambiguous. Trimming took 4 bases from V and 3 from J, leaving 8 bases between them. Germline V gene lookup returns CDR1 KGHSH and CDR2 LQKENI. The CDR3 is 13 amino acids.

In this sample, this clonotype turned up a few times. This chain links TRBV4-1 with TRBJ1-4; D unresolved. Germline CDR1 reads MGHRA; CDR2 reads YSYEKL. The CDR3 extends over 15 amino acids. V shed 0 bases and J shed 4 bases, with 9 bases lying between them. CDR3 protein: CASSQDRSFNEKLFF. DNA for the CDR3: TGCGCCAGCAGCCAAGATCGGAGTTTTAATGAAAAACTGTTTTTT.

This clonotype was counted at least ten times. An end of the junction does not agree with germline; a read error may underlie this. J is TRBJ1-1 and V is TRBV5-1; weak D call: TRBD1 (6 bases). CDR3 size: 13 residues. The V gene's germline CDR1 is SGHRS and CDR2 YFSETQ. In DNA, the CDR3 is TGTGCCAGCAGTTTAGGTAGTGGGACAGAAGCTTTCTTT. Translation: CASSLGSGTEAFF.